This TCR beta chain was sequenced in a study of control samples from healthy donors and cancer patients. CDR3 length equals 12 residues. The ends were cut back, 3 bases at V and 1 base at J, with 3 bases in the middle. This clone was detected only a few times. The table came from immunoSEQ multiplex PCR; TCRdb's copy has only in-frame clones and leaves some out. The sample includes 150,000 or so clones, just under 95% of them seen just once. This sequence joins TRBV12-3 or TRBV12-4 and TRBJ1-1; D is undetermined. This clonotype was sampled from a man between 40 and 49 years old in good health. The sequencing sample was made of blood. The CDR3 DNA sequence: TGTGCCAGCAGTTTCTCGAACACTGAAGCTTTCTTT. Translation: CASSFSNTEAFF.